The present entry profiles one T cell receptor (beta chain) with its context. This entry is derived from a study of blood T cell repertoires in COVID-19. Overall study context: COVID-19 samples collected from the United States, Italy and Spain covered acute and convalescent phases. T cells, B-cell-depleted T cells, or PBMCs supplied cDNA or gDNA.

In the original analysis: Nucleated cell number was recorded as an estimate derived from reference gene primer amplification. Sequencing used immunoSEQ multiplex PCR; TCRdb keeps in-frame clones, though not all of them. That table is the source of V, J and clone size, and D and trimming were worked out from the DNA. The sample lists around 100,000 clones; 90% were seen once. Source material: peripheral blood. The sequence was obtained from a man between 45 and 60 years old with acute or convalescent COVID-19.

The CDR3 DNA sequence: TGTGCCAGTATGGGGGGGACCTACACTGAAGCTTTCTTT. It encodes CASMGGTYTEAFF. The rearrangement links TRBV19 to TRBJ1-1; D is perhaps TRBD1 (5 bases). CDR3 length equals 13 residues. V was clipped by 7 bases and J by 3 bases, with 12 bases between them. Germline V CDR1 and CDR2: LNHDA, SQIVND (reference sequence).